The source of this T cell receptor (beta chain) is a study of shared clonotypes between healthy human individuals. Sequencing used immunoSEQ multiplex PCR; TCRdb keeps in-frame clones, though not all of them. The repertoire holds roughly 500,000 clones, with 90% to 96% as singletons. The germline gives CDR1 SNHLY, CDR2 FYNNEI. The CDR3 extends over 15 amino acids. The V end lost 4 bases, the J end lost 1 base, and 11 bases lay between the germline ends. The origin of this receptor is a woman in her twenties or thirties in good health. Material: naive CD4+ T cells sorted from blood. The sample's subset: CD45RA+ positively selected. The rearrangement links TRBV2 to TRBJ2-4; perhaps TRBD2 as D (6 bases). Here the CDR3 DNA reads TGTGCCAGCAGTGTCAGGGCGGGGGCCAAAAACATTCAGTACTTC. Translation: CASSVRAGAKNIQYF.